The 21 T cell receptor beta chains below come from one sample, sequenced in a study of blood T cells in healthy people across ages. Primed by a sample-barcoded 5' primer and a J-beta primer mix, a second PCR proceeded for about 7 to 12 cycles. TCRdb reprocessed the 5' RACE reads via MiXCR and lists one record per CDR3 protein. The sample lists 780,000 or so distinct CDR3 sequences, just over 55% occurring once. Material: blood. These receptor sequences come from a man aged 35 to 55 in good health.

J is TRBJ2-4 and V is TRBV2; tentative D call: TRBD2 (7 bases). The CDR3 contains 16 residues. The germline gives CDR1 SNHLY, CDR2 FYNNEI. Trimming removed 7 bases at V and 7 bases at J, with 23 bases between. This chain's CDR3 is CASTPWEGGGYNIQYF. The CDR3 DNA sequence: TGTGCCAGCACGCCCTGGGAGGGGGGGGGTTATAACATTCAGTACTTC.

CDR3 sequence (DNA): TGTGCCAGCAGTTACCCAGCAGACACAGATACGCAGTATTTT. This codes for CASSYPADTDTQYF. The chain is built from TRBV6-6 and TRBJ2-3, with no clear D. Germline CDR1 and CDR2: MNHNY and SVGAGI (reference sequence). With 2 bases removed from V and 2 bases from J, the gap between germline ends came to 8 bases. The CDR3 contains 14 residues.

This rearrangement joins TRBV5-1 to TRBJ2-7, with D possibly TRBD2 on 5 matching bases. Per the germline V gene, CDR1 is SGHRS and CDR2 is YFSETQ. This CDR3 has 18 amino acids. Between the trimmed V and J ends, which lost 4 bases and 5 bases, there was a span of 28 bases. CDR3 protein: CASSQLAGPSLSIDEQYF. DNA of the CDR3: TGCGCCAGCAGCCAGCTCGCGGGTCCTAGCCTATCGATCGACGAGCAGTACTTC. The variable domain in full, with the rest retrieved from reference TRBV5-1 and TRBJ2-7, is KAGVTQTPRYLIKTRGQQVTLSCSPISGHRSVSWYQQTPGQGLQFLFEYFSETQRNKGNFPGRFSGRQFSNSRSEMNVSTLELGDSALYLCASSQLAGPSLSIDEQYFGPGTRLTVT.

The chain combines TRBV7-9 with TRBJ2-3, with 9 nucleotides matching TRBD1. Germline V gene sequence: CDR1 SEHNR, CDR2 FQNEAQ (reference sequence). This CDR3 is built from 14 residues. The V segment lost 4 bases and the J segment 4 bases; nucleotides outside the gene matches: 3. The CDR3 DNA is TGTGCCAGCAGCTCAAGACAGGGGGCAGATACGCAGTATTTT. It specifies CASSSRQGADTQYF.

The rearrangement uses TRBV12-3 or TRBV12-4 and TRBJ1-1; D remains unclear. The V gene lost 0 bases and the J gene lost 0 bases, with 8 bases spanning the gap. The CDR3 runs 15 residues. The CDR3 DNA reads TGTGCCAGCAGTTTAGCAGGAGACATGAACACTGAAGCTTTCTTT. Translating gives CASSLAGDMNTEAFF.

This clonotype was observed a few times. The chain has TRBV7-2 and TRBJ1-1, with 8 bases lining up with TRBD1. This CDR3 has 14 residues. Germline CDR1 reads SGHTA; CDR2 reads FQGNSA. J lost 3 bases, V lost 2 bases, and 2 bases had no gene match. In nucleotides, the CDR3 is TGTGCCAGCAGCTTAAACAGGGGGGACACTGAAGCTTTCTTT. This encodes CASSLNRGDTEAFF.

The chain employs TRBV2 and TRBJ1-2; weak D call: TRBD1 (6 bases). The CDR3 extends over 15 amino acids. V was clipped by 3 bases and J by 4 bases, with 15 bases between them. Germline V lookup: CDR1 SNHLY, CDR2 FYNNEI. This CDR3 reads CASSEAATGIYGYTF. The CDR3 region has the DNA TGTGCCAGCAGTGAGGCCGCGACAGGAATCTATGGCTACACCTTC.

The CDR3 DNA sequence: TGTGCCAGCAGCGCAGGTTTGTTGGGTAGCAATCAGCCCCAGCATTTT. As protein: CASSAGLLGSNQPQHF. The rearrangement joins TRBV7-2 to TRBJ1-5; no clear D. This CDR3 contains 16 residues. V gave up 5 bases and J gave up 0 bases, with 14 bases separating them. Germline V gene data show CDR1 as SGHTA and CDR2 as FQGNSA. The whole variable domain, filled in from reference TRBV7-2 and TRBJ1-5, reads GAGVSQSPSNKVTEKGKDVELRCDPISGHTALYWYRQSLGQGLEFLIYFQGNSAPDKSGLPSDRFSAERTGGSVSTLTIQRTQQEDSAVYLCASSAGLLGSNQPQHFGDGTRLSIL.

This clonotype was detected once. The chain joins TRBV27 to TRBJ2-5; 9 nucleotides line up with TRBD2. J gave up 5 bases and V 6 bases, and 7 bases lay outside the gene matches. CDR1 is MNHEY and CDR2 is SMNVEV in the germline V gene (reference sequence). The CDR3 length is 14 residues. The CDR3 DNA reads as TGTGCCAGCAGGATGGGACTAGCTTTGGAGACCCAGTACTTC. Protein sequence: CASRMGLALETQYF.

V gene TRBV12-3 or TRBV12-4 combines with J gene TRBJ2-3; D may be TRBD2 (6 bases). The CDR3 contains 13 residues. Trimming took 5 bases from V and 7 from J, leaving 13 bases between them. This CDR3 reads CASSTGERYTQYF. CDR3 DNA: TGTGCCAGCAGTACGGGGGAGCGGTATACGCAGTATTTT.

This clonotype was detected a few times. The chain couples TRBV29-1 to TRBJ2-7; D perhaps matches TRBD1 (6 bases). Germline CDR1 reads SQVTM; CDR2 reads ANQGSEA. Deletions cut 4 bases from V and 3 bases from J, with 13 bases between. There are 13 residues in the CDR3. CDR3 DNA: TGCAGCGTTGTACAGGGTGTCAACTACGAGCAGTACTTC. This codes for CSVVQGVNYEQYF.

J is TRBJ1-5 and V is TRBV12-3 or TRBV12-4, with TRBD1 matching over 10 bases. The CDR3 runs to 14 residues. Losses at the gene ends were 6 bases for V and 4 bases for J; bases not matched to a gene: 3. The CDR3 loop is CASREGQGNQPQHF. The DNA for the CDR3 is TGTGCCAGCAGGGAGGGACAGGGGAATCAGCCCCAGCATTTT.

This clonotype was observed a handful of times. The CDR3 DNA is TGCAGCGTGGGACAGCCAATGGAACCGCAAGAGACCCAGTACTTC. Its translation: CSVGQPMEPQETQYF. This chain links TRBV29-1 with TRBJ2-5, with 7 bases that match TRBD1. In germline, CDR1 is SQVTM, CDR2 ANQGSEA. There are 15 residues in the CDR3. J lost 2 bases, V lost 6 bases, and 12 bases had no gene match. Together with reference TRBV29-1 and TRBJ2-5, the CDR3 gives the full variable domain: SAVISQKPSRDICQRGTSLTIQCQVDSQVTMMFWYRQQPGQSLTLIATANQGSEATYESGFVIDKFPISRPNLTFSTLTVSNMSPEDSSIYLCSVGQPMEPQETQYFGPGTRLLVL.

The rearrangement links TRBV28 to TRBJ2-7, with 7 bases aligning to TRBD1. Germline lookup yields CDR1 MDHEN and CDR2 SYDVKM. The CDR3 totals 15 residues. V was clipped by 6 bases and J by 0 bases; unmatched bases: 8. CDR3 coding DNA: TGTGCCAGCAGGGCCGGGACAGTGAGCTCCTACGAGCAGTACTTC. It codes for CASRAGTVSSYEQYF.

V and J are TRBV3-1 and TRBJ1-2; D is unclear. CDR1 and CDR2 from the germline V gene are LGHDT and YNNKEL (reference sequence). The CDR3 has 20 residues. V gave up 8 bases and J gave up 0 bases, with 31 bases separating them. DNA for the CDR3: TGTGCCAGCGGCCTCCGACTCCGCGGACGGGTGGAGTTAGCTAACTATGGCTACACCTTC. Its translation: CASGLRLRGRVELANYGYTF.

The CDR3 reads CASSYRQGGSSPLHF. In nucleotides, the CDR3 is TGTGCCAGCAGTTACCGACAGGGAGGGAGTTCACCCCTCCACTTT. The chain couples TRBV6-5 to TRBJ1-6; 7 bases line up with TRBD1. The J segment lost 9 bases and the V segment lost 2 bases, leaving 7 bases of the junction unmatched. From germline, CDR1 is MNHEY and CDR2 SVGAGI. The CDR3 runs 15 residues.

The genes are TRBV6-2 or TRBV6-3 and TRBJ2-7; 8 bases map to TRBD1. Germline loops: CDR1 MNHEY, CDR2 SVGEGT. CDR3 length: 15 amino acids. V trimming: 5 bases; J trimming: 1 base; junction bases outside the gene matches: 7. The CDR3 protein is CASSRATGDSYEQYF. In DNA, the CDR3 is TGTGCCAGCAGTAGAGCGACAGGGGATTCCTACGAGCAGTACTTC.

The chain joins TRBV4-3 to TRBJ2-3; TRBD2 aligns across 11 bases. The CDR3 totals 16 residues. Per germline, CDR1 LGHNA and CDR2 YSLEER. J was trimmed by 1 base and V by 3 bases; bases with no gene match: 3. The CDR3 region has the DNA TGCGCCAGCAGCCACGAACTAGCGGGAGGCACAGATACGCAGTATTTT. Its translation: CASSHELAGGTDTQYF.

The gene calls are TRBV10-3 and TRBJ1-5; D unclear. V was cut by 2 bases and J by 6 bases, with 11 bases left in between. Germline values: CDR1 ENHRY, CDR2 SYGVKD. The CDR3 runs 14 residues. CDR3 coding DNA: TGTGCCATCAGTGAGCCGACCTTGGGTCAGCCCCAGCATTTT. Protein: CAISEPTLGQPQHF.

The CDR3 DNA reads TGTGCCAGCAGTCCCGAGTCTTTCCGCACAGATACGCAGTATTTT. This sequence encodes CASSPESFRTDTQYF. The chain has TRBV6-4 and TRBJ2-3; D remains ambiguous. Germline lookup yields CDR1 MRHNA and CDR2 SNTAGT. The germline V and J ends were trimmed by 5 bases and 1 base, with 13 bases remaining between them. This CDR3 is built from 15 residues.

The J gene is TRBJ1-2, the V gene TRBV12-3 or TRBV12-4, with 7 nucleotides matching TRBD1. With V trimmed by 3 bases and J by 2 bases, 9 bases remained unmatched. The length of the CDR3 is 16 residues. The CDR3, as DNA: TGTGCCAGCAGTTTCCGAACAGGGGCGATAAACTATGGCTACACCTTC. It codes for CASSFRTGAINYGYTF.